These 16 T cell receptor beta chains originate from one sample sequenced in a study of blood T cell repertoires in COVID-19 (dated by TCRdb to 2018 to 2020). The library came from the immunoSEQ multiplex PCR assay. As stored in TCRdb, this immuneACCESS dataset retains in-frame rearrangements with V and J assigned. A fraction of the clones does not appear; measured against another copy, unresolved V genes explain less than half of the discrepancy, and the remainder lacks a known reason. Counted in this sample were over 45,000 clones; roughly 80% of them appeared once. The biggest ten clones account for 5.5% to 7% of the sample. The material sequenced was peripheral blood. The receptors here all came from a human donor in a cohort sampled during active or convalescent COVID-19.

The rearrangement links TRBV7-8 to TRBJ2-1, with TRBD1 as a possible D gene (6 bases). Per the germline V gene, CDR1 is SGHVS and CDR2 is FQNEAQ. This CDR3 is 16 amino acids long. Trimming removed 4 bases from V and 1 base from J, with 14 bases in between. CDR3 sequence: CASSYRRGFSYNEQFF. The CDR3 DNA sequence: TGTGCCAGCAGCTACCGCAGGGGTTTTTCCTACAATGAGCAGTTCTTC. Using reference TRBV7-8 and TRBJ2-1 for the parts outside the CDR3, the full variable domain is GAGVSQSPRYKVAKRGQDVALRCDPISGHVSLFWYQQALGQGPEFLTYFQNEAQLDKSGLPSDRFFAERPEGSVSTLKIQRTQQEDSAVYLCASSYRRGFSYNEQFFGPGTRLTVL.

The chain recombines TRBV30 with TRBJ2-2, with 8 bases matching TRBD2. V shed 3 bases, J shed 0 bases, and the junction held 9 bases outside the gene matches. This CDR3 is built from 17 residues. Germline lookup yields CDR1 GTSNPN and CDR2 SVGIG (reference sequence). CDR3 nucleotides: TGTGCCTGGAGCGGTCGGGGGGGCGACACGAACACCGGGGAGCTGTTTTTT. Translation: CAWSGRGGDTNTGELFF.

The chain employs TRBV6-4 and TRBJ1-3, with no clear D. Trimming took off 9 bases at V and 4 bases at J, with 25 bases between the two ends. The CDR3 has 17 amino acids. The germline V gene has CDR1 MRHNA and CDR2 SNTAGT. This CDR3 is CASPKRQTKTRGNTIYF. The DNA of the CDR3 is TGTGCCAGTCCCAAACGCCAGACGAAAACGCGGGGAAACACCATATATTTT.

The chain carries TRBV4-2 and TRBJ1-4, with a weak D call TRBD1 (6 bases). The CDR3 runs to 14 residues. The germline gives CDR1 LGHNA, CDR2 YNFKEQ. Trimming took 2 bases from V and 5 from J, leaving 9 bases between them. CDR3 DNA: TGTGCCAGCAGCCAAACAGGGTTCAATGAAAAACTGTTTTTT. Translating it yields CASSQTGFNEKLFF.

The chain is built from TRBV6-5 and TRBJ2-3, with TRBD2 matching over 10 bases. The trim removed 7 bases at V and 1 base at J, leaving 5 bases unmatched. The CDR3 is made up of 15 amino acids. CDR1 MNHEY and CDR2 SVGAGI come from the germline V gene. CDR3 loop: CASTRTSGGTDTQYF. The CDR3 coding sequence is TGTGCCAGCACTCGAACTAGCGGGGGCACAGATACGCAGTATTTT.

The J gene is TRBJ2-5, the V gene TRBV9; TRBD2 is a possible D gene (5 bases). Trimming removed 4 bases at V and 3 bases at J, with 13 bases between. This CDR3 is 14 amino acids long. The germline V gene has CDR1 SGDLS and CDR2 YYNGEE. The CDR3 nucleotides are TGTGCCAGCAGCCCCGGGATAAGTAAAGAGACCCAGTACTTC. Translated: CASSPGISKETQYF.

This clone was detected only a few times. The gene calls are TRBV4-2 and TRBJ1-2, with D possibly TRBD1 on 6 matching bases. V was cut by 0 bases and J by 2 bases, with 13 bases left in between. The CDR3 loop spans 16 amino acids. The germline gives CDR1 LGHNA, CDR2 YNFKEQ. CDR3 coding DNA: TGTGCCAGCAGCCAAGATGGGCAGGGGTGGAACTATGGCTACACCTTC. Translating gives CASSQDGQGWNYGYTF.

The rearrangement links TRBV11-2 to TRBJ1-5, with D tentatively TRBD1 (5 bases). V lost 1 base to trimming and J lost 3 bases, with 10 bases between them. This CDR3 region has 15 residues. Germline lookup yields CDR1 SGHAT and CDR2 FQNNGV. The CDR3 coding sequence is TGTGCCAGCAGCTTAGGGGGGGTCCTCAATCAGCCCCAGCATTTT. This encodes CASSLGGVLNQPQHF.

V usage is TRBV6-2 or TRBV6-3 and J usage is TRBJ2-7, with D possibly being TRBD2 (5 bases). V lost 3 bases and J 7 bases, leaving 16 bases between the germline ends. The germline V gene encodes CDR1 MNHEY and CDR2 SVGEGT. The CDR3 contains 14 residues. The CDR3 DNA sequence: TGTGCCAGCAGTTATCGGAGCCCCCGGGGAGAGCAGTACTTC. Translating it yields CASSYRSPRGEQYF.

As DNA, the CDR3 is TGTGCCAGTAGCCCCTTGAGGAACACTGAAGCTTTCTTT. It yields the protein CASSPLRNTEAFF. The chain joins TRBV19 to TRBJ1-1; D not certain. Looked up from germline, CDR1 is LNHDA and CDR2 is SQIVND (reference sequence). With 6 bases removed from V and 1 base from J, the gap between germline ends came to 9 bases. The CDR3 loop spans 13 amino acids.

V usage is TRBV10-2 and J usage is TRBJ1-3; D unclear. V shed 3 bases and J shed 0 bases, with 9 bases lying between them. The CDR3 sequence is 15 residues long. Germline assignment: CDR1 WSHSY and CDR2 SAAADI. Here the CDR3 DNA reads TGCGCCAGCAGTGACTCGGGGAACTCTGGAAACACCATATATTTT. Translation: CASSDSGNSGNTIYF.

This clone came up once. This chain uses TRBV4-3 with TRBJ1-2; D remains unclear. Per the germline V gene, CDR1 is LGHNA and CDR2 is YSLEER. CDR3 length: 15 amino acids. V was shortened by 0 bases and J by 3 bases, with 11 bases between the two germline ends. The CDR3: CASSQDDGLYYGYTF. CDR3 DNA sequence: TGCGCCAGCAGCCAAGATGATGGACTTTACTATGGCTACACCTTC.

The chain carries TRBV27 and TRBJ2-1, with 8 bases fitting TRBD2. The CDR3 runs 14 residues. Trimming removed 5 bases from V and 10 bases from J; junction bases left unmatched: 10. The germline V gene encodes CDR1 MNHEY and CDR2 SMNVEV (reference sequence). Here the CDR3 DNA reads TGTGCCAGCAGTATCGGGACTAGAGGTTTCGAGCAGTTCTTC. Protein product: CASSIGTRGFEQFF.

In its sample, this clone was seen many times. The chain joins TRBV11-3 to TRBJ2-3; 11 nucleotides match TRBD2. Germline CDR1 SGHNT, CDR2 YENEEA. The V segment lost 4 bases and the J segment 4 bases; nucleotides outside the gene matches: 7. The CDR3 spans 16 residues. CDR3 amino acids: CASSSGGSGGADTQYF. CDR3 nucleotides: TGTGCCAGCAGCTCCGGGGGTAGCGGGGGGGCAGATACGCAGTATTTT.

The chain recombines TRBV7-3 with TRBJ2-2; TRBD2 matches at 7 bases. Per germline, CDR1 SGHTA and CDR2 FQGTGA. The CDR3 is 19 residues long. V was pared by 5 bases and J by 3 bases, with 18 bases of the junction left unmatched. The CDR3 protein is CASSPLISPGLPYTGELFF. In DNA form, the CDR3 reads TGTGCCAGCAGCCCATTGATTTCTCCGGGACTACCATACACCGGGGAGCTGTTTTTT. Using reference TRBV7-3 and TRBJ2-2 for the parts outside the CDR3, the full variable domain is GAGVSQTPSNKVTEKGKYVELRCDPISGHTALYWYRQSLGQGPEFLIYFQGTGAADDSGLPNDRFFAVRPEGSVSTLKIQRTERGDSAVYLCASSPLISPGLPYTGELFFGEGSRLTVL.

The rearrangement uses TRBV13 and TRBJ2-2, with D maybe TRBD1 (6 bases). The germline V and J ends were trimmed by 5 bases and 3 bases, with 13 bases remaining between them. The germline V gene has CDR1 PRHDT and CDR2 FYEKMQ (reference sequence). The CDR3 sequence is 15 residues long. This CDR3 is CASSRTDRDTGELFF. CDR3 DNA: TGTGCCAGCAGCAGGACAGACAGAGACACCGGGGAGCTGTTTTTT.